This paragraph reports one T cell receptor (beta chain). The antigen is undetermined. The data are from a study of lymphopenia after photon versus proton radiotherapy. The CDR3 consists of 14 residues. Germline V CDR1 and CDR2: SNHLY, FYNNEI. Trimming took 1 base from V and 8 from J, leaving 14 bases between them. The study's findings and limits: Post-nadir TCR diversity decline inversely tracked overall survival among those who died.

The repertoire was sequenced with immunoSEQ multiplex PCR; TCRdb's copy has only in-frame clones and lacks some. The table records over 40,000 clones, 80% to 95% of them present only once. V gene TRBV2 combines with J gene TRBJ1-2; tentative D call: TRBD1 (6 bases). This sample comprised peripheral blood, obtained from a patient treated with photon-based radiotherapy. This clonotype originated in a woman aged 40 to 50 with cholangiocarcinoma. CDR3 sequence (DNA): TGTGCCAGCAGTGAAGAGCAGGGGCGAAAAGGCTACACCTTC. It encodes CASSEEQGRKGYTF.